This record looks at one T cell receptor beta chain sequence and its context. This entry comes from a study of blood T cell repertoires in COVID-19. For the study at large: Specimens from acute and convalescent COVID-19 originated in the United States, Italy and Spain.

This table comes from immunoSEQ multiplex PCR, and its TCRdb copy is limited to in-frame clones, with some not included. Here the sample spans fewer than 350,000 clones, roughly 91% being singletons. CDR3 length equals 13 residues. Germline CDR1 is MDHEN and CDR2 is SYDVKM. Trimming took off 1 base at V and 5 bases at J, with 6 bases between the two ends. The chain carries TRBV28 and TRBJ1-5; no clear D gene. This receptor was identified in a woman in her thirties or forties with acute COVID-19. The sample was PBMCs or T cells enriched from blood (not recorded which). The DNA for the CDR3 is TGTGCCAGCAGTTTATCGAGCTATCAGCCCCAGCATTTT. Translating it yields CASSLSSYQPQHF.